This TCR beta chain appears in the sequencing data of a study of blood T cell repertoires in COVID-19. For recovered donors of Cohort 3, there were two negative PCRs, clearance, or symptom resolution. Assay: immunoSEQ multiplex PCR; the TCRdb copy retains only in-frame clones and omits some. The sample shows about 140,000 clones, about three quarters of them seen only once. This clone was observed many times. This receptor was taken from a woman aged 45-65 years who had recovered from COVID-19. Source material: PBMCs or T cells enriched from blood (not recorded which).

Here the CDR3 reads CSTGQKETQYF. The CDR3 DNA sequence: TGCAGCACAGGACAGAAAGAGACCCAGTACTTC. The chain carries TRBV29-1 and TRBJ2-5; possibly TRBD1 for D (6 bases). There are 11 residues in the CDR3. Per the germline V gene, CDR1 is SQVTM and CDR2 is ANQGSEA. Trimming left V 8 bases short and J 3 bases short, with 10 bases between.